Each of the 14 T cell receptor beta chains below was sequenced from the same sample in a study of response to subunit inactivated influenza vaccine. In TCRdb, the RT-PCR reads were re-called with MiXCR into one record per CDR3 protein. This table holds a few hundred thousand distinct CDR3 sequences, 13% to 15% found once. Sequenced material: PBMCs from blood, taken about 13 days after vaccination. These receptor sequences come from a man between 45 and 60 years old who received an inactivated influenza vaccine.

Only a few counts were recorded for this clonotype. CDR3 sequence reads: CASSQGTLSTYEQFF. CDR3 nucleotides: TGCGCCAGCAGCCAAGGGACTCTCTCAACATATGAGCAGTTCTTC. This sequence joins TRBV4-3 and TRBJ2-1, with TRBD2 as a possible D gene (5 bases). Trimming removed 1 base from V and 8 bases from J, with 15 bases in between. The CDR3 sequence is 15 residues long. Germline lookup yields CDR1 LGHNA and CDR2 YSLEER.

A few counts support this clonotype. The chain combines TRBV6-5 with TRBJ1-1; no reliable D call. V dropped 0 bases and J dropped 1 base, with 9 bases sitting between them. CDR3 length: 15 amino acids. Germline assignment: CDR1 MNHEY and CDR2 SVGAGI. The CDR3 reads CASSYSSWQNTEAFF. The CDR3, as DNA: TGTGCCAGCAGTTACTCGAGCTGGCAGAACACTGAAGCTTTCTTT.

This chain links TRBV4-3 with TRBJ2-1; 9 bases are shared with TRBD2. Germline V CDR1 and CDR2: LGHNA, YSLEER. The length of the CDR3 is 15 residues. V shed 1 base, J shed 3 bases, and the junction held 1 base outside the gene matches. The CDR3 here is CASSQGSGSYNEQFF. Written as DNA, the CDR3 is TGCGCCAGCAGCCAAGGTAGCGGGAGCTACAATGAGCAGTTCTTC.

This clonotype was counted a single time. The genes are TRBV20-1 and TRBJ2-7; the match to TRBD2 covers 10 bases. From germline, CDR1 is DFQATT and CDR2 SNEGSKA (reference sequence). There are 13 residues in the CDR3. Germline trimming cut 3 bases from V and 3 bases from J; bases unmatched to any gene: 2. Here the CDR3 reads CSASSGGLYEQYF. The CDR3 nucleotides are TGCAGTGCTAGTAGCGGGGGGCTCTACGAGCAGTACTTC.

Comment on this clonotype: One junction end disagrees with the germline gene, perhaps due to a read error. The chain couples TRBV27 to TRBJ2-2; D ambiguous. The CDR3 is 14 amino acids. Germline-derived CDR1 and CDR2 are MNHEY and SMNVEV (reference sequence). CDR3 coding DNA: TGTGCCAGCAATTTATTTGGAGTTGCCGGGGAGCTGTTTTTT. It codes for CASNLFGVAGELFF.

The rearrangement joins TRBV7-2 to TRBJ2-3; 11 bases are shared with TRBD2. CDR1 is SGHTA, CDR2 FQGNSA, per germline. V shed 2 bases and J 5 bases; nucleotides not matched to a gene: 3. This CDR3 has 15 amino acids. The CDR3 DNA reads as TGTGCCAGCAGCTTACCTAGCGGGGGGAAAGATACGCAGTATTTT. Residues: CASSLPSGGKDTQYF.

This chain links TRBV24-1 with TRBJ2-7; 10 bases fit TRBD1. This CDR3 spans 15 amino acids. CDR1 is KGHDR, CDR2 SFDVKD, per germline. The junction had 11 bases not matched to a gene; V was cut back by 4 bases and J by 9 bases. CDR3 in DNA: TGTGCCACCAGTGACACGGGACAGGGGCCGGCGTTGCAGTACTTC. Protein product: CATSDTGQGPALQYF.

This clonotype showed up just a few times. The J gene is TRBJ2-3, the V gene TRBV24-1; D call uncertain. Germline V gives CDR1 KGHDR, CDR2 SFDVKD. The V end lost 5 bases, the J end lost 1 base, and 15 bases lay between the germline ends. The CDR3 is made up of 16 amino acids. The CDR3 sequence: CATSAPRAGRTDTQYF. For the CDR3, the DNA is TGTGCCACCAGTGCACCCCGGGCAGGCCGCACAGATACGCAGTATTTT.

This clonotype was seen a few times. The chain recombines TRBV5-1 with TRBJ2-7; possibly TRBD1 for D (5 bases). This CDR3 spans 15 amino acids. V lost 4 bases to trimming and J lost 4 bases, with 18 bases between them. Germline CDR1 and CDR2: SGHRS and YFSETQ. The CDR3, as DNA: TGCGCCAGCAGCCCCGACCCAGGGCGGAGTTACGAGCAGTACTTC. Translation gives CASSPDPGRSYEQYF.

This chain links TRBV23-1 with TRBJ1-5, with unresolved D. TRBV23-1 is labeled an ORF, and its function is uncertain. With 8 bases removed from V and 5 bases from J, the gap between germline ends came to 13 bases. The CDR3 contains 13 residues. CDR3 residues: CASPGSYYQPQHF. The CDR3 DNA follows: TGCGCCAGCCCCGGATCGTATTATCAGCCCCAGCATTTT.

The sample holds many counts of this clonotype. The chain has TRBV5-1 and TRBJ2-7; 8 bases are a match to TRBD1. The CDR3 has 16 amino acids. The V gene's germline CDR1 is SGHRS and CDR2 YFSETQ. V lost 3 bases to trimming and J lost 1 base; unmatched junction nucleotides: 9. The CDR3 DNA follows: TGCGCCAGCAGCTACTTCCCCGGACAGGGATCCTACGAGCAGTACTTC. This gives the protein CASSYFPGQGSYEQYF.

Many counts were recorded for this clonotype. The gene calls are TRBV7-2 and TRBJ1-1; no clear D gene. There are 16 residues in the CDR3. Germline V gene lookup returns CDR1 SGHTA and CDR2 FQGNSA. V gave up 4 bases and J gave up 0 bases, with 15 bases separating them. DNA of the CDR3: TGTGCCAGCAGCTCAGGACGGAATTCGATGAACACTGAAGCTTTCTTT. It specifies CASSSGRNSMNTEAFF. The full variable domain, rest sourced from reference TRBV7-2 and TRBJ1-1, is GAGVSQSPSNKVTEKGKDVELRCDPISGHTALYWYRQSLGQGLEFLIYFQGNSAPDKSGLPSDRFSAERTGGSVSTLTIQRTQQEDSAVYLCASSSGRNSMNTEAFFGQGTRLTVV.

The J gene is TRBJ1-4, the V gene TRBV7-2; a possible D gene is TRBD1 (5 bases). Germline CDR1 and CDR2: SGHTA and FQGNSA. The V and J ends lost 5 bases and 8 bases respectively, with 9 bases between them. The CDR3 extends over 12 amino acids. For the CDR3, the DNA is TGTGCCAGCAGCCCAGGGTACGAAAAACTGTTTTTT. Translation gives CASSPGYEKLFF.

This clonotype appeared a few times. This rearrangement joins TRBV5-1 to TRBJ1-1; D unresolved. The V gene lost 2 bases and the J gene lost 1 base, with 9 bases spanning the gap. CDR3 length: 14 residues. Germline V lookup: CDR1 SGHRS, CDR2 YFSETQ. The CDR3 is CASSFLQPNTEAFF. Written as DNA, the CDR3 is TGCGCCAGCAGCTTCCTCCAGCCGAACACTGAAGCTTTCTTT. The variable domain in full, completed from reference TRBV5-1 and TRBJ1-1, reads KAGVTQTPRYLIKTRGQQVTLSCSPISGHRSVSWYQQTPGQGLQFLFEYFSETQRNKGNFPGRFSGRQFSNSRSEMNVSTLELGDSALYLCASSFLQPNTEAFFGQGTRLTVV.